The entry that follows covers one T cell receptor beta chain sequence. The CDR3 runs to 12 residues. Trimming cost V 3 bases and J 5 bases, with 7 bases left between them. Some clones are missing from TCRdb's copy, which holds only in-frame ones; the method was immunoSEQ multiplex PCR. Here the sample spans 140,000 or so clones, around 90% being singletons. These data originate in a study of T cell responses to AZD1222 COVID-19 vaccine. The V gene is TRBV12-3 or TRBV12-4, the J gene TRBJ1-2, with D possibly being TRBD1 (5 bases). This specimen consisted of peripheral blood, obtained 28 days after the second AZD1222 dose. The clonotype was recovered from an adult who received the AZD1222 COVID-19 vaccine. The CDR3 region is CASSFQGYGYTF. The CDR3 nucleotides read TGTGCCAGCAGTTTTCAGGGTTATGGCTACACCTTC.